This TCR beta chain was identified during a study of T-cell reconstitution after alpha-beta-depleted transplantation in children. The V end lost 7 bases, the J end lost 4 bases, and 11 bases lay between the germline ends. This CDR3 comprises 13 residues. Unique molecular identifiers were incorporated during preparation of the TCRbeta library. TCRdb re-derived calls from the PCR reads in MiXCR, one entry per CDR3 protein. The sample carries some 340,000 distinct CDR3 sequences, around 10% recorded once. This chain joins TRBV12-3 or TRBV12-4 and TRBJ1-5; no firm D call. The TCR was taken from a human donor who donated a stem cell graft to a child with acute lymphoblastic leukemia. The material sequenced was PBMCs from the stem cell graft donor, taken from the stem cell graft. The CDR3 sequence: CASTQQLNQPQHF. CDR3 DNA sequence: TGTGCCAGCACCCAACAACTGAATCAGCCCCAGCATTTT.